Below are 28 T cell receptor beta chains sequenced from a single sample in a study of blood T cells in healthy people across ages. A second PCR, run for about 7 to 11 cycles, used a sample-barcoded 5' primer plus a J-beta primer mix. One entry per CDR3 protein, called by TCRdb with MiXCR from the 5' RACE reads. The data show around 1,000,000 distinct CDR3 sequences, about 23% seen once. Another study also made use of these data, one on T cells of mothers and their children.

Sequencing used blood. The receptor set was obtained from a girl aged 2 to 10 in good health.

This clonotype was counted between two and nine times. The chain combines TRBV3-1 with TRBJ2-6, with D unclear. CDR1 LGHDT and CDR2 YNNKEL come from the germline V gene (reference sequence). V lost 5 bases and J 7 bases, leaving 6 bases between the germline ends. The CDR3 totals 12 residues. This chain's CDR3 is CASSGRANVLTF. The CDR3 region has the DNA TGTGCCAGCAGCGGAAGAGCCAACGTCCTGACTTTC.

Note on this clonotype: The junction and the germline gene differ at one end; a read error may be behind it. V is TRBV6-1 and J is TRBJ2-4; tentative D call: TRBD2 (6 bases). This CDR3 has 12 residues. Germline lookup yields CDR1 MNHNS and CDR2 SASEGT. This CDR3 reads CEPGVVKNIQYF. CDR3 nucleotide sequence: TGCGAACCGGGAGTTGTCAAAAACATTCAGTACTTC.

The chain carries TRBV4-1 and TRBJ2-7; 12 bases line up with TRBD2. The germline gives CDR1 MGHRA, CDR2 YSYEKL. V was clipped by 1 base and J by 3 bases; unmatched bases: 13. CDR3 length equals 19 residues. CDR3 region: CASSQATPLAGGPGYEQYF. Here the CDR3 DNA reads TGCGCCAGCAGCCAAGCGACGCCCCTAGCGGGAGGGCCTGGCTACGAGCAGTACTTC.

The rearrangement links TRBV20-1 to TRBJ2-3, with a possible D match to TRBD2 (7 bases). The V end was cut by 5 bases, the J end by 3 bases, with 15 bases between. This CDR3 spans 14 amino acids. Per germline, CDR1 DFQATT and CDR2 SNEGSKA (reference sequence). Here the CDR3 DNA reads TGCAGTGCTGGACTAGGGGGAGGGACAGATACGCAGTATTTT. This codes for CSAGLGGGTDTQYF.

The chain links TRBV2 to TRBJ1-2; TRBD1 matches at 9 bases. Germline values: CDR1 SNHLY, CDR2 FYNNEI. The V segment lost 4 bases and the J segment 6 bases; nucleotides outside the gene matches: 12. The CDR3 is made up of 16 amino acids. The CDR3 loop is CASSVYFGTGRNGYTF. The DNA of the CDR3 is TGTGCCAGCAGTGTTTATTTTGGGACAGGGAGGAATGGCTACACCTTC.

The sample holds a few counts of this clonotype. CDR3 bases: TGTGCCAGCAGACTTACCGGGACAGGGGGAGTCTACGAGCAGTACTTC. Protein: CASRLTGTGGVYEQYF. The chain joins TRBV27 to TRBJ2-7; 11 bases line up with TRBD1. The CDR3 is 16 amino acids. The V gene's germline CDR1 is MNHEY and CDR2 SMNVEV (reference sequence). V lost 6 bases and J lost 3; bases outside the gene matches: 10.

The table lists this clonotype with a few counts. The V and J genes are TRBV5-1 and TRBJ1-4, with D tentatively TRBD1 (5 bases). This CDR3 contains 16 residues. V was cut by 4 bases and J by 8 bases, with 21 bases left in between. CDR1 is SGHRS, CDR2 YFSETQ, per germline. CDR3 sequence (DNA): TGCGCCAGCAGCCCAGGGAATTCCCCGAGGGAGGAAAAACTGTTTTTT. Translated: CASSPGNSPREEKLFF.

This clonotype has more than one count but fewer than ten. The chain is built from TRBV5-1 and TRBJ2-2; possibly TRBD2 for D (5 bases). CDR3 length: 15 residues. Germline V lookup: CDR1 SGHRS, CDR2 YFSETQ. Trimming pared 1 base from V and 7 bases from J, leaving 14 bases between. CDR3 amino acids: CASSLQKVRDGELFF. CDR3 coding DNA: TGCGCCAGCAGCTTGCAGAAGGTCCGGGACGGGGAGCTGTTTTTT.

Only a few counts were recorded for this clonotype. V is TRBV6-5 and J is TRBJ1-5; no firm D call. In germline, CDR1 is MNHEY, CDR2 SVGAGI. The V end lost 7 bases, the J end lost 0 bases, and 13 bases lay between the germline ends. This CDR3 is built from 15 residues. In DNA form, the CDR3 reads TGTGCCAGCAAAGTCGGATTTTCTAGCAATCAGCCCCAGCATTTT. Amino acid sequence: CASKVGFSSNQPQHF.

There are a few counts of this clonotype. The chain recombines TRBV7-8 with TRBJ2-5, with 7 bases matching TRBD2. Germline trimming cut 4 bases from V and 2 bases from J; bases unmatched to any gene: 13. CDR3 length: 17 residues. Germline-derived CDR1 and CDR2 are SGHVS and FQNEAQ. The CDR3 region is CASSYLRGSGVQETQYF. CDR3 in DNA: TGTGCCAGCAGCTATCTCCGGGGGAGCGGGGTTCAAGAGACCCAGTACTTC.

The CDR3 sequence: CASMAVEKLFF. The DNA of the CDR3 is TGTGCCAGCATGGCGGTTGAAAAACTGTTTTTT. This chain uses TRBV28 with TRBJ1-4, with no clear D. Germline V lookup: CDR1 MDHEN, CDR2 SYDVKM. This CDR3 spans 11 amino acids. Trimming left V 7 bases short and J 7 bases short, with 7 bases between.

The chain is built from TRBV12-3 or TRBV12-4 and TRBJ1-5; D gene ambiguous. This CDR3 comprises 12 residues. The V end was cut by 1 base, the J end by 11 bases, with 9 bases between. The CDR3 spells CASSLVGEAQHF. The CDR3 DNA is TGTGCCAGCAGTTTAGTTGGGGAGGCCCAGCATTTT.

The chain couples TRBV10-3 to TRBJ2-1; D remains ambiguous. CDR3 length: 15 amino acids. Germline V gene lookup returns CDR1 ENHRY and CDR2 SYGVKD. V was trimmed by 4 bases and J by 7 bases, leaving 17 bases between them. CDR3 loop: CAISAAKDLLNEQFF. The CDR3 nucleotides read TGTGCCATCAGTGCCGCAAAGGATCTCTTAAATGAGCAGTTCTTC.

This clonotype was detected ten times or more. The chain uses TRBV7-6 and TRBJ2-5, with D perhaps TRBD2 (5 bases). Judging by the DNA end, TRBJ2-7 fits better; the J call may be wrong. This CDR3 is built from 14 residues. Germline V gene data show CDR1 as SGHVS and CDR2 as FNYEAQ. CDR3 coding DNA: TGTGCCAGCAGCCGGGAAACCCCTACCTACGAGCAGTACTTC. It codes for CASSRETPTYEQYF.

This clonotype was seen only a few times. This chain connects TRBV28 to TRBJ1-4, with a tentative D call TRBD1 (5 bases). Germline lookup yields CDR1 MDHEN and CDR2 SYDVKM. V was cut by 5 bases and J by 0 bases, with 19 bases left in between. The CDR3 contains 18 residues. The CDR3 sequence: CASSVKPGRSTTNEKLFF. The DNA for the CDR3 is TGTGCCAGCAGTGTCAAGCCGGGACGGTCGACAACTAATGAAAAACTGTTTTTT.

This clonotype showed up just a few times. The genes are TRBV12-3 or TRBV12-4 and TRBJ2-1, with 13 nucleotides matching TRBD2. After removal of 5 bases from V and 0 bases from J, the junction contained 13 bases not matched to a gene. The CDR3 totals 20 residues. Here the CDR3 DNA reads TGTGCCAGCAGTCCCTGGACTGGGGGACTAGCGGGGAGCTCCTACAATGAGCAGTTCTTC. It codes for CASSPWTGGLAGSSYNEQFF.

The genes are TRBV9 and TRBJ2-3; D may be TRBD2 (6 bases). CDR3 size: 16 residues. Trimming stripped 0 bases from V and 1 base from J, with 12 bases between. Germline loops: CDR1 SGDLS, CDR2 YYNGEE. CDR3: CASSVVPGSGTDTQYF. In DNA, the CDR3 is TGTGCCAGCAGCGTAGTCCCCGGGAGTGGCACAGATACGCAGTATTTT.

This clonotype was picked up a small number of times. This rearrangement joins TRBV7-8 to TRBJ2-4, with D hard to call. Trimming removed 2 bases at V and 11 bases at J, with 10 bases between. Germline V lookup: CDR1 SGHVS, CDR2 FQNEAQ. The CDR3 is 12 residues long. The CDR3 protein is CASSLSNYLQYF. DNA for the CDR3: TGTGCCAGCAGCTTATCTAATTATCTTCAGTACTTC.

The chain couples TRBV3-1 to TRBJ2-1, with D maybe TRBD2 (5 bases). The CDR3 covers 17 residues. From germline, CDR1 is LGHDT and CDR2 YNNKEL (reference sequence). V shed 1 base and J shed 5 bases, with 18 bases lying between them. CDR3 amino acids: CASSQGWTDRTDNEQFF. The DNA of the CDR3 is TGTGCCAGCAGCCAAGGGTGGACTGATCGAACCGACAATGAGCAGTTCTTC.

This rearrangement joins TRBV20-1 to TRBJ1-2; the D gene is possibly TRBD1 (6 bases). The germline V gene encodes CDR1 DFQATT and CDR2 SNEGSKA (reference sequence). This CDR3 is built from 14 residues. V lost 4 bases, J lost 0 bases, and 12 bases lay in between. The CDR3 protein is CSATRDTANYGYTF. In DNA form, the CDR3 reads TGCAGTGCTACTCGGGACACCGCTAACTATGGCTACACCTTC.

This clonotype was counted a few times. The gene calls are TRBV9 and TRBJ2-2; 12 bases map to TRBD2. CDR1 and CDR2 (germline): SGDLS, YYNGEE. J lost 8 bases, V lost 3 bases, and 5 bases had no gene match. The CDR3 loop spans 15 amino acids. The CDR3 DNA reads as TGTGCCAGCAGCGCTAGCGGGGGGGCTGGAGGGGAGCTGTTTTTT. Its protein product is CASSASGGAGGELFF.

The CDR3 here is CASSTRYGTSGLSSYEQYF. The DNA of the CDR3 is TGTGCCAGCAGCACACGTTACGGGACTAGCGGGCTTAGCTCCTACGAGCAGTACTTC. V is TRBV7-9 and J is TRBJ2-7, with 12 bases identical to TRBD2. The germline CDR1 and CDR2 sequences are SEHNR and FQNEAQ (reference sequence). This CDR3 has 19 amino acids. V lost 5 bases to trimming and J lost 0 bases; unmatched junction nucleotides: 14.

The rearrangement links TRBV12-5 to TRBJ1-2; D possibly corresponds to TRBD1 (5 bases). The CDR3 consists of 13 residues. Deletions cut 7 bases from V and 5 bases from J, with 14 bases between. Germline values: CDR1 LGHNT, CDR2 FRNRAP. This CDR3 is CASVLPEGYGYTF. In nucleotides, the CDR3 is TGTGCTAGTGTTCTCCCCGAGGGGTATGGCTACACCTTC.

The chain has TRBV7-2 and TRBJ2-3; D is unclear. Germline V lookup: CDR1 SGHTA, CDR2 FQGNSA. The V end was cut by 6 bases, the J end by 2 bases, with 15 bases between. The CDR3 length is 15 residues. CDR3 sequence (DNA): TGTGCCAGCAGTATTGATCTCGGAAACACAGATACGCAGTATTTT. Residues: CASSIDLGNTDTQYF.

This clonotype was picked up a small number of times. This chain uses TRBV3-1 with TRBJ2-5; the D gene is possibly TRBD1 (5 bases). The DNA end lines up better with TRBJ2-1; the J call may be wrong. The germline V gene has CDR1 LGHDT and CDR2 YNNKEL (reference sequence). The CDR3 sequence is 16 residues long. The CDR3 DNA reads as TGTGCCAGCAGCCAAGCCCCGGACCAGGGTTACAATGAGCAGTTCTTC. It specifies CASSQAPDQGYNEQFF.

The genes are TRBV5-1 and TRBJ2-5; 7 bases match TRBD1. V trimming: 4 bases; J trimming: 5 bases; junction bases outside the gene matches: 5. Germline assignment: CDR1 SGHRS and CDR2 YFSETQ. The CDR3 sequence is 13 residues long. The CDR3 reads CASSADRVETQYF. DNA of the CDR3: TGCGCCAGCAGCGCCGACAGGGTTGAGACCCAGTACTTC.

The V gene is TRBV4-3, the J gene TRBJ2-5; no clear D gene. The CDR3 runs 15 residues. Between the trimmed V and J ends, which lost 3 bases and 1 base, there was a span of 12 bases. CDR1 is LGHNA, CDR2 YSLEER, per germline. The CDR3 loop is CASSQNLAFQETQYF. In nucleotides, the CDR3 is TGCGCCAGCAGCCAGAACCTGGCCTTCCAAGAGACCCAGTACTTC.

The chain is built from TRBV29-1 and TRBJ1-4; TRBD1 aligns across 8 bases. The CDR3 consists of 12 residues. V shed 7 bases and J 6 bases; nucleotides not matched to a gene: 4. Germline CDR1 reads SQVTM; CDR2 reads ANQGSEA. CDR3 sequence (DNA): TGCAGCGCGACAGGGGCGGATGAAAAACTGTTTTTT. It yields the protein CSATGADEKLFF.